These T cell receptor beta chains were read from a single sample in a study of chemoradiotherapy in HPV16-positive cancers. The assay was immunoSEQ multiplex PCR, and TCRdb's table has in-frame clones only and misses some. The repertoire holds 45,000 to 60,000 clones, with more than 90% as singletons. The sequenced sample was blood, obtained from a patient who underwent chemoradiotherapy. The receptors were sampled from a human donor with HPV-associated anogenital cancer. Each CDR3 is given with its conserved first and last residue. Fields, in order: D gene, V gene, clone size, J gene, CDR3 DNA, CDR3 protein. The D gene is left open where the match is weak. Not every row has a clone size; where given, it reads once, few, many or a size class.

D gene: TRBD1; V gene: TRBV6-1; clone size: .; J gene: TRBJ2-2; CDR3 DNA: TGTGCCAGCAGTGTCGAGGGACAGGGGCTTGCCGGGGAGCTGTTTTTT; CDR3 protein: CASSVEGQGLAGELFF
D gene: .; V gene: TRBV12-2; clone size: .; J gene: TRBJ1-1; CDR3 DNA: TGTGCAAGTCGCTTAGCCCCTGGCCAGAACACTGAAGCTTTCTTT; CDR3 protein: CASRLAPGQNTEAFF
D gene: .; V gene: TRBV9; clone size: .; J gene: TRBJ2-1; CDR3 DNA: TGTGCCAGCAGCGTGCAAGTGGGGGACTCCTACAATGAGCAGTTCTTC; CDR3 protein: CASSVQVGDSYNEQFF
D gene: TRBD1; V gene: TRBV19; clone size: .; J gene: TRBJ2-5; CDR3 DNA: TGTGCCAGTAGTATAGGGGACAGGCTTGGGGAGACCCAGTACTTC; CDR3 protein: CASSIGDRLGETQYF
D gene: .; V gene: TRBV7-2; clone size: .; J gene: TRBJ1-1; CDR3 DNA: TGTGCCAGCAGCTTAGAGGCAGGGAGGGCTTTCTTT; CDR3 protein: CASSLEAGRAFF
D gene: .; V gene: TRBV27; clone size: .; J gene: TRBJ1-2; CDR3 DNA: TGTGCCAGCAGTTTTAGGCAGGAGTCGTACTATGGCTACACCTTC; CDR3 protein: CASSFRQESYYGYTF
D gene: .; V gene: TRBV10-3; clone size: .; J gene: TRBJ2-7; CDR3 DNA: TGTGCCATCAGTGATGGGGGGGCTACTAGCGACGGCTACGAGCAGTACTTC; CDR3 protein: CAISDGGATSDGYEQYF
D gene: .; V gene: TRBV19; clone size: .; J gene: TRBJ2-1; CDR3 DNA: TGTGCCAGCCGAAAAAGAGGGGATGAGCAGTTCTTC; CDR3 protein: CASRKRGDEQFF
D gene: .; V gene: TRBV7-2; clone size: .; J gene: TRBJ2-3; CDR3 DNA: TGTGCCAGCAGCTTGGCGACCGGGACAAACACAGATACGCAGTATTTT; CDR3 protein: CASSLATGTNTDTQYF
D gene: .; V gene: TRBV30; clone size: .; J gene: TRBJ2-1; CDR3 DNA: TGTGCCTCTACCGGGCTACCATCCTACAATGAGCAGTTCTTC; CDR3 protein: CASTGLPSYNEQFF
D gene: .; V gene: TRBV5-1; clone size: .; J gene: TRBJ1-2; CDR3 DNA: TGCGCCAGCAGCTTGTCAGCCGGGGCTGGCTACACCTTC; CDR3 protein: CASSLSAGAGYTF
D gene: .; V gene: TRBV20-1; clone size: once; J gene: TRBJ2-7; CDR3 DNA: TGCAGTGCGTTCATCGGGGGCGAGCAGTACTTC; CDR3 protein: CSAFIGGEQYF
D gene: .; V gene: TRBV7-7; clone size: .; J gene: TRBJ2-5; CDR3 DNA: TGTGCTAGCAGCTTCTGGGTACAAGAGACCCAGTACTTC; CDR3 protein: CASSFWVQETQYF
D gene: .; V gene: TRBV25-1; clone size: .; J gene: TRBJ1-6; CDR3 DNA: TGTGCCAGCAGTGCCACAGGGAATTCACCCCTCCACTTT; CDR3 protein: CASSATGNSPLHF
D gene: .; V gene: TRBV4-3; clone size: .; J gene: TRBJ1-2; CDR3 DNA: TGCGCCAGCAGCCAAGGGATAGCTAGCCCCTATGGCTACACCTTC; CDR3 protein: CASSQGIASPYGYTF
D gene: TRBD2; V gene: TRBV7-8; clone size: .; J gene: TRBJ2-2; CDR3 DNA: TGTGCCAGCAGCTTACGGGCTAGCGGGACCACCGGGGAGCTGTTTTTT; CDR3 protein: CASSLRASGTTGELFF
D gene: .; V gene: TRBV7-2; clone size: .; J gene: TRBJ2-5; CDR3 DNA: TGTGCCAGCAGCCCGAGAGGGACGACCGAGACCCAGTACTTC; CDR3 protein: CASSPRGTTETQYF
D gene: .; V gene: TRBV5-1; clone size: .; J gene: TRBJ2-3; CDR3 DNA: TGCGCCAGCAGCTTGCCCAGCACAGATACGCAGTATTTT; CDR3 protein: CASSLPSTDTQYF
D gene: TRBD1; V gene: TRBV4-1; clone size: .; J gene: TRBJ1-2; CDR3 DNA: TGCGCCAGCAGCCAAGAACGGAGTGGGACAGCCTTTCAAGGCTACACCTTC; CDR3 protein: CASSQERSGTAFQGYTF
D gene: .; V gene: TRBV2; clone size: .; J gene: TRBJ1-1; CDR3 DNA: TGTGCCAGCAGAAAAGAGGGGAACACTGAAGCTTTCTTT; CDR3 protein: CASRKEGNTEAFF
D gene: .; V gene: TRBV7-2; clone size: .; J gene: TRBJ1-1; CDR3 DNA: TGTGCCAGCAGCCCATTTCAGGGGACGCACACTGAAGCTTTCTTT; CDR3 protein: CASSPFQGTHTEAFF
D gene: .; V gene: TRBV5-1; clone size: .; J gene: TRBJ2-2; CDR3 DNA: TGCGCCAGCGCGAGACAGGAGGGAAGCACCGGGGAGCTGTTTTTT; CDR3 protein: CASARQEGSTGELFF
D gene: TRBD1; V gene: TRBV27; clone size: .; J gene: TRBJ1-5; CDR3 DNA: TGTGCCAGCAGTTCTTGGACAGGGGGCAATCAGCCCCAGCATTTT; CDR3 protein: CASSSWTGGNQPQHF
D gene: .; V gene: TRBV18; clone size: .; J gene: TRBJ1-2; CDR3 DNA: TGTGCCAGCTCACCTCCAAACAGAGCTGACTATGGCTACACCTTC; CDR3 protein: CASSPPNRADYGYTF
D gene: TRBD1; V gene: TRBV7-2; clone size: .; J gene: TRBJ2-7; CDR3 DNA: TGTGCCAGCAGCTTAGGGGTCGGGACAGACGAGCAGTACTTC; CDR3 protein: CASSLGVGTDEQYF
D gene: TRBD1; V gene: TRBV10-2; clone size: .; J gene: TRBJ2-7; CDR3 DNA: TGCGCCAGCAGGGATTGGGACAGGGGAGACGACTACGAGCAGTACTTC; CDR3 protein: CASRDWDRGDDYEQYF
D gene: TRBD1; V gene: TRBV30; clone size: .; J gene: TRBJ1-3; CDR3 DNA: TGTGCCTGGAGCGAGGACAGGCTAGGAGGAAACACCATATATTTT; CDR3 protein: CAWSEDRLGGNTIYF
D gene: .; V gene: TRBV28; clone size: .; J gene: TRBJ1-4; CDR3 DNA: TGTGCCAGCACCCAGGTCGGGGTTAGTAATGAAAAACTGTTTTTT; CDR3 protein: CASTQVGVSNEKLFF
D gene: .; V gene: TRBV9; clone size: .; J gene: TRBJ1-3; CDR3 DNA: TGTGCCAGCAGCGAGGGACACCTGGACATTCGGGGTAGAAACACCATATATTTT; CDR3 protein: CASSEGHLDIRGRNTIYF
D gene: .; V gene: TRBV6-6; clone size: .; J gene: TRBJ1-2; CDR3 DNA: TGTGCCAGCAGTAGCCACGAGGCGGGCTATGGCTACACCTTC; CDR3 protein: CASSSHEAGYGYTF
D gene: .; V gene: TRBV2; clone size: .; J gene: TRBJ1-1; CDR3 DNA: TGTGCCAGCACCCCCATGTGGGGGCGGAACACTGAAGCTTTCTTT; CDR3 protein: CASTPMWGRNTEAFF
D gene: TRBD2; V gene: TRBV4-2; clone size: .; J gene: TRBJ2-5; CDR3 DNA: TGTGCCAGCAGCCAAGATTCGGGAGGTAGCTCCCAAGAGACCCAGTACTTC; CDR3 protein: CASSQDSGGSSQETQYF
D gene: .; V gene: TRBV7-2; clone size: .; J gene: TRBJ2-5; CDR3 DNA: TGTGCCAGCAGCCGCCCAGACTCCGAGACCCAGTACTTC; CDR3 protein: CASSRPDSETQYF
D gene: .; V gene: TRBV7-8; clone size: .; J gene: TRBJ2-7; CDR3 DNA: TGTGCCAGCAGTCTAACCGTAGGGGGCTACGAGCAGTACTTC; CDR3 protein: CASSLTVGGYEQYF
D gene: TRBD2; V gene: TRBV11-2; clone size: .; J gene: TRBJ2-1; CDR3 DNA: TGTGCCAGCAGTTTACGGGAGGGCCGGTCCTACAATGAGCAGTTCTTC; CDR3 protein: CASSLREGRSYNEQFF
D gene: .; V gene: TRBV5-6; clone size: .; J gene: TRBJ2-7; CDR3 DNA: TGTGCCAGCAGCTTGTTTACCGAGCAGTACTTC; CDR3 protein: CASSLFTEQYF
D gene: .; V gene: TRBV5-8; clone size: .; J gene: TRBJ2-7; CDR3 DNA: TGTGCCAGCAGCTTGGAGTGGGCAGCTACCTACGAGCAGTACTTC; CDR3 protein: CASSLEWAATYEQYF
D gene: .; V gene: TRBV6-4; clone size: .; J gene: TRBJ2-3; CDR3 DNA: TGTGCCAGCAGTGAGATTAGCGGCACAGATACGCAGTATTTT; CDR3 protein: CASSEISGTDTQYF
D gene: .; V gene: TRBV19; clone size: .; J gene: TRBJ2-2; CDR3 DNA: TGTGCCAGTAGGCCGCAGGGAGGTATCGGGGAGCTGTTTTTT; CDR3 protein: CASRPQGGIGELFF
D gene: TRBD1; V gene: TRBV5-1; clone size: .; J gene: TRBJ1-2; CDR3 DNA: TGCGCCAGCAGCTTATCTCCTCAGCAGGGGGCTTATGGCTACACCTTC; CDR3 protein: CASSLSPQQGAYGYTF
D gene: TRBD2; V gene: TRBV11-2; clone size: .; J gene: TRBJ2-7; CDR3 DNA: TGTGCCAGCAGCCTTGCGGGGGGATCCTACGAGCAGTACTTC; CDR3 protein: CASSLAGGSYEQYF
D gene: .; V gene: TRBV10-1; clone size: few; J gene: TRBJ2-1; CDR3 DNA: TGCGCCAGCAGTGGGAGGCGAGGGGGGTTCTACAATGAGCAGTTCTTC; CDR3 protein: CASSGRRGGFYNEQFF
D gene: .; V gene: TRBV9; clone size: .; J gene: TRBJ2-3; CDR3 DNA: TGTGCCAGCAGCGTAGGCGGACGAGTCACAGATACGCAGTATTTT; CDR3 protein: CASSVGGRVTDTQYF
D gene: .; V gene: TRBV6-1; clone size: .; J gene: TRBJ2-1; CDR3 DNA: TGTGCCAGCAGTGATAGGTATGCTTTCAATGAGCAGTTCTTC; CDR3 protein: CASSDRYAFNEQFF
D gene: .; V gene: TRBV5-4; clone size: .; J gene: TRBJ1-1; CDR3 DNA: TGTGCCAGCAGCTTGGCCGGGATTGCTTTCTTT; CDR3 protein: CASSLAGIAFF
D gene: TRBD1; V gene: TRBV6-5; clone size: once; J gene: TRBJ2-7; CDR3 DNA: TGTGCCAGCACTAGGAGGACAGGGTCGAGGGAGCAGTACTTC; CDR3 protein: CASTRRTGSREQYF
D gene: TRBD1; V gene: TRBV6-1; clone size: .; J gene: TRBJ2-7; CDR3 DNA: TGTGCCAGCAGTACCTTAGGACAGGGGAGGGAGCAGTACTTC; CDR3 protein: CASSTLGQGREQYF
D gene: .; V gene: TRBV20-1; clone size: .; J gene: TRBJ2-5; CDR3 DNA: TGCAGTGCCAGGTTAGAGACCCAGTACTTC; CDR3 protein: CSARLETQYF
D gene: .; V gene: TRBV7-8; clone size: .; J gene: TRBJ1-3; CDR3 DNA: TGTGCCAGCAGCTTAGCGGGGAGCAGTGGAAACACCATATATTTT; CDR3 protein: CASSLAGSSGNTIYF
D gene: TRBD1; V gene: TRBV6-1; clone size: .; J gene: TRBJ1-1; CDR3 DNA: TGTGCCAGCAGTGAAGACAGGGGACCAAACACTGAAGCTTTCTTT; CDR3 protein: CASSEDRGPNTEAFF
D gene: .; V gene: TRBV7-9; clone size: .; J gene: TRBJ2-7; CDR3 DNA: TGTGCCAGCAGCTTAGCCCCCAGCGCCCGCCACGAGCAGTACTTC; CDR3 protein: CASSLAPSARHEQYF
D gene: TRBD1; V gene: TRBV25-1; clone size: once; J gene: TRBJ2-7; CDR3 DNA: TGTGCCAGTGTGAATACCGGGACAGGGAGGGCCGAGCAGTACTTC; CDR3 protein: CASVNTGTGRAEQYF
D gene: .; V gene: TRBV30; clone size: .; J gene: TRBJ1-5; CDR3 DNA: TGTGCCTGGAGTGGAGTTAAACAGCCCCAGCATTTT; CDR3 protein: CAWSGVKQPQHF
D gene: .; V gene: TRBV19; clone size: .; J gene: TRBJ2-1; CDR3 DNA: TGTGCCAGTAGTATAGGAGGAAGGGCCTACAATGAGCAGTTCTTC; CDR3 protein: CASSIGGRAYNEQFF
D gene: .; V gene: TRBV15; clone size: .; J gene: TRBJ2-1; CDR3 DNA: TGTGCCACCAGCAGAGATGCCCGTTCCAATGAGCAGTTCTTC; CDR3 protein: CATSRDARSNEQFF
D gene: .; V gene: TRBV9; clone size: .; J gene: TRBJ1-5; CDR3 DNA: TGTGCCAGCAGCCTTGCCCCAACGGATCAGCCCCAGCATTTT; CDR3 protein: CASSLAPTDQPQHF
D gene: .; V gene: TRBV7-2; clone size: .; J gene: TRBJ1-2; CDR3 DNA: TGTGCCAGCAGCCCCGGTTCTAACTATGGCTACACCTTC; CDR3 protein: CASSPGSNYGYTF
D gene: TRBD1; V gene: TRBV7-7; clone size: .; J gene: TRBJ2-5; CDR3 DNA: TGTGCCAGCAGTCACAGGGGAGAGACCCAGTACTTC; CDR3 protein: CASSHRGETQYF
D gene: TRBD1; V gene: TRBV19; clone size: .; J gene: TRBJ1-1; CDR3 DNA: TGTGCCAGTAGTGTGGACAGGACGAACACTGAAGCTTTCTTT; CDR3 protein: CASSVDRTNTEAFF